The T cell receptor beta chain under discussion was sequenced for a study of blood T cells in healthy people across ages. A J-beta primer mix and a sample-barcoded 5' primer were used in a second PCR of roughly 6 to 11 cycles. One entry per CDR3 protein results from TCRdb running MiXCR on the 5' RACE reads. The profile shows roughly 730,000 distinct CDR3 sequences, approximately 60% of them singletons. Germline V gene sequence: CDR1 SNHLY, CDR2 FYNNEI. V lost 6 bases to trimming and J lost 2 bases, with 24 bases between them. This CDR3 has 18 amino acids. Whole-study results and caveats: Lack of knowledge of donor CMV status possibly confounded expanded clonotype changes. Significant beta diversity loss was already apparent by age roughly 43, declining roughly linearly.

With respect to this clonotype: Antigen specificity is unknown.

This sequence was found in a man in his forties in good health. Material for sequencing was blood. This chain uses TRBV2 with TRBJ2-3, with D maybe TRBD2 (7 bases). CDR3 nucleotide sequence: TGTGCCAGCAGCGACAGGAGAACCCGACTAGCCCCCACAGATACGCAGTATTTT. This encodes CASSDRRTRLAPTDTQYF.